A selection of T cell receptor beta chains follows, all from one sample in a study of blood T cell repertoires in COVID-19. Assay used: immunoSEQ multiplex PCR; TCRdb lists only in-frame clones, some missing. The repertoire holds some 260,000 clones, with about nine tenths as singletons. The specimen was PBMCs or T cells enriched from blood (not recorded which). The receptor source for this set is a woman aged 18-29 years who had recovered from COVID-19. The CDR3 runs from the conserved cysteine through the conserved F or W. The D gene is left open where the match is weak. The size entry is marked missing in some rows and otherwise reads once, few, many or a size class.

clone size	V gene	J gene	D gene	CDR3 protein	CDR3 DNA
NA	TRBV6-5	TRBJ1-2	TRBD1	CASRTGGYYGYTF	TGTGCCAGCCGGACAGGGGGGTACTATGGCTACACCTTC
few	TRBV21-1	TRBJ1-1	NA	CASSAPGGTEAFF	TGTGCCAGCAGCGCCCCCGGGGGAACTGAAGCTTTCTTT
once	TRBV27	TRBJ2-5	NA	CASSLFRSGETQYF	TGTGCCAGCAGTTTATTCCGGAGCGGGGAGACCCAGTACTTC
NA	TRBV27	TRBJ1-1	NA	CASSFGSNTEAFF	TGTGCCAGCAGTTTCGGGTCGAACACTGAAGCTTTCTTT
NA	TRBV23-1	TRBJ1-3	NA	CAVPRSGNTIYF	TGCGCCGTCCCCAGGTCGGGAAACACCATATATTTT
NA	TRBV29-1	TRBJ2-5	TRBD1	CSTDRDGETQYF	TGCAGCACGGACAGGGATGGGGAGACCCAGTACTTC
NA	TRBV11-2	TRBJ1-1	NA	CASSLLGGGGGTEAFF	TGTGCCAGCAGCTTGCTCGGGGGGGGCGGCGGCACTGAAGCTTTCTTT
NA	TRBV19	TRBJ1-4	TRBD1	CASNRDRGNEKLFF	TGTGCCAGTAACAGGGACAGAGGTAATGAAAAACTGTTTTTT
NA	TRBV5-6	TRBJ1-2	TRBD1	CASSLGQANYGYTF	TGTGCCAGCAGCCTAGGACAGGCAAACTATGGCTACACCTTC
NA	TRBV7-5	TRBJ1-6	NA	CARTISGGKSNSPLHF	TGTGCCAGAACAATCTCGGGGGGTAAAAGTAATTCACCCCTCCACTTT
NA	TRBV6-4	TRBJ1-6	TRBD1	CASREGAVGNSPLHF	TGTGCCAGCAGAGAGGGGGCCGTAGGAAATTCACCCCTCCACTTT
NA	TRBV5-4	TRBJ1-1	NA	CASSLAMGRAAEAFF	TGTGCCAGCAGCTTGGCTATGGGCAGGGCCGCTGAAGCTTTCTTT
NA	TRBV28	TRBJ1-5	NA	CASSRTGGSNQPQHF	TGTGCCAGCAGTCGCACCGGGGGGAGCAATCAGCCCCAGCATTTT
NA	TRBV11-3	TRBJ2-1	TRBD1	CASSPVRTGGNNEQFF	TGTGCCAGCAGCCCTGTTAGGACAGGGGGGAACAATGAGCAGTTCTTC
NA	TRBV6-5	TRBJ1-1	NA	CASSRRGGADTEAFF	TGTGCCAGCAGCCGCAGAGGGGGGGCGGATACTGAAGCTTTCTTT
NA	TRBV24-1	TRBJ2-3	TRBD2	CATSDLRLSTSGGAADTQYF	TGTGCCACCAGTGATCTGCGACTATCGACTAGCGGGGGGGCAGCAGATACGCAGTATTTT
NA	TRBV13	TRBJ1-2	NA	CASSLGGDSYGYTF	TGTGCCAGCAGCTTAGGCGGGGATAGCTATGGCTACACCTTC
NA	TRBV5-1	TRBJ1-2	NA	CASSLAGELNYGYTF	TGCGCCAGCAGCTTGGCCGGGGAACTTAACTATGGCTACACCTTC
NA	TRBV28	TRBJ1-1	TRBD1	CASSLTGATGWAFF	TGTGCCAGCAGTTTGACGGGGGCGACAGGGTGGGCTTTCTTT
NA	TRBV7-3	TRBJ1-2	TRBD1	CASSSGTGNGYTF	TGTGCCAGCAGCTCCGGGACAGGGAATGGCTACACCTTC
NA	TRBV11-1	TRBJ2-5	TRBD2	CASSFNSLAEETQYF	TGTGCCAGCAGCTTCAACTCACTAGCGGAAGAGACCCAGTACTTC
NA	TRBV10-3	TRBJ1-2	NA	CAISEAGGRDGYTF	TGTGCCATCAGTGAGGCGGGGGGCAGGGATGGCTACACCTTC
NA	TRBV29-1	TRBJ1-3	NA	CSVESQGGNTIYF	TGCAGCGTTGAGAGCCAGGGAGGAAACACCATATATTTT
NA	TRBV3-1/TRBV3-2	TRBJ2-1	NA	CASSQAHSNEQFF	TGTGCCAGCAGCCAAGCTCACAGCAATGAGCAGTTCTTC
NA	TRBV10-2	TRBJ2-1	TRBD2	CASSGAGAGNEQFF	TGCGCCAGCAGTGGTGCGGGAGCTGGTAATGAGCAGTTCTTC
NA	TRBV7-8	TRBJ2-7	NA	CASTDRRDSYEQYF	TGTGCCAGCACGGACAGGCGGGATTCCTACGAGCAGTACTTC
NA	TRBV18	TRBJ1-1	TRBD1	CASSVWTGGNTEAFF	TGTGCCAGCTCAGTGTGGACAGGGGGGAACACTGAAGCTTTCTTT
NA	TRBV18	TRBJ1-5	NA	CASSVGTNNQPQHF	TGTGCCAGCTCAGTCGGGACTAACAATCAGCCCCAGCATTTT
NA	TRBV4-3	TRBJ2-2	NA	CASSQAEGDHTGELFF	TGCGCCAGCAGCCAAGCCGAGGGGGATCACACCGGGGAGCTGTTTTTT
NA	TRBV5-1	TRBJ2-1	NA	CASSSPRGEDLNEQFF	TGCGCCAGCAGCTCTCCCCGGGGAGAGGACCTCAATGAGCAGTTCTTC
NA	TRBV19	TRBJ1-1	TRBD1	CASSIEATGHSEAFF	TGTGCCAGTAGTATAGAGGCGACAGGGCATTCTGAAGCTTTCTTT
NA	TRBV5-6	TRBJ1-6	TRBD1	CASSKDRSSYNSPLHF	TGTGCCAGCAGTAAGGACAGGAGCTCCTATAATTCACCCCTCCACTTT